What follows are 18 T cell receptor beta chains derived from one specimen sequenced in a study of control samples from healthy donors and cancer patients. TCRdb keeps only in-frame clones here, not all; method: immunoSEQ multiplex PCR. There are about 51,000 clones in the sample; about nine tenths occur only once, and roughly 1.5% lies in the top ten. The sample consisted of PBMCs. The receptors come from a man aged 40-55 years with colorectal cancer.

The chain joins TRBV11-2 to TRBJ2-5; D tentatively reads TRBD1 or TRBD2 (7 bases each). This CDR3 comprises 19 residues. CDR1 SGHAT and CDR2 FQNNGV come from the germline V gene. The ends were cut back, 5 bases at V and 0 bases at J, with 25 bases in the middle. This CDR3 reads CASSLRGPGLPAYQETQYF. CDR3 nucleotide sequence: TGTGCCAGCAGCCTTAGGGGGCCGGGACTACCGGCGTACCAAGAGACCCAGTACTTC.

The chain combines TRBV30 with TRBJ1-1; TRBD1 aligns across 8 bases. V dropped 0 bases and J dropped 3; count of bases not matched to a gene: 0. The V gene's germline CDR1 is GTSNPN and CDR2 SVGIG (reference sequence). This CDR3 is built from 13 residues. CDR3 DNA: TGTGCCTGGAGTGTACAGGGGGACACTGAAGCTTTCTTT. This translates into CAWSVQGDTEAFF. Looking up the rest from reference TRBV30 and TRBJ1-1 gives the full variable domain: SQTIHQWPATLVQPVGSPLSLECTVEGTSNPNLYWYRQAAGRGLQLLFYSVGIGQISSEVPQNLSASRPQDRQFILSSKKLLLSDSGFYLCAWSVQGDTEAFFGQGTRLTVV.

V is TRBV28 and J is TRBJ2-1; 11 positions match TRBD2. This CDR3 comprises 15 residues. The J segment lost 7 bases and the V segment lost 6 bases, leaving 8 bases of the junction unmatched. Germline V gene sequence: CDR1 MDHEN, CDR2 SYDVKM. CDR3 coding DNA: TGTGCCAGCAGCTACACTAGCGGGAGTCAGAATGAGCAGTTCTTC. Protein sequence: CASSYTSGSQNEQFF.

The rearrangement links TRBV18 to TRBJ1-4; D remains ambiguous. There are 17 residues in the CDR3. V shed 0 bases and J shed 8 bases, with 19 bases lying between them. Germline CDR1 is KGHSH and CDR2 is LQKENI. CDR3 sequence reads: CASSPPSREVRSEKLFF. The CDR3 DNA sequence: TGTGCCAGCTCACCACCGTCTCGGGAGGTGCGAAGCGAAAAACTGTTTTTT.

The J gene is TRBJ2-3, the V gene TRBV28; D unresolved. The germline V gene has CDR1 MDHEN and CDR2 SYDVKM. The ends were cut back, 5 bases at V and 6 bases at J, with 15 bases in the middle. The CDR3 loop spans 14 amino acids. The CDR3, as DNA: TGTGCCAGCAGTCCCGACGAGTTGGGGGATACGCAGTATTTT. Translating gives CASSPDELGDTQYF.

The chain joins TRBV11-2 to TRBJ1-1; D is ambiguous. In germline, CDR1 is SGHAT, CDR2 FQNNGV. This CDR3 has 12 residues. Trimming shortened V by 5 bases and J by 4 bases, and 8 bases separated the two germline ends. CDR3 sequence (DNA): TGTGCCAGCAGCCTAAGCGGCACTGAAGCTTTCTTT. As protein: CASSLSGTEAFF.

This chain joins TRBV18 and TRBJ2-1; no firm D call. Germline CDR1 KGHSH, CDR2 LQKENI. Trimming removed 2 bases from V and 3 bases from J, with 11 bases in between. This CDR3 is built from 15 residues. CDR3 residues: CASSPETAIYNEQFF. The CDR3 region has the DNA TGTGCCAGCTCACCAGAAACAGCGATCTACAATGAGCAGTTCTTC.

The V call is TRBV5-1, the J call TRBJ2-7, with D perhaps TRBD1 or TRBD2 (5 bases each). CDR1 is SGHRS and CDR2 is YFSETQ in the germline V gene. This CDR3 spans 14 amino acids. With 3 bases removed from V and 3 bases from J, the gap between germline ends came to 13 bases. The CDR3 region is CASSSGTGIYEQYF. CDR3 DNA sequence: TGCGCCAGCAGCTCGGGGACGGGGATCTACGAGCAGTACTTC.

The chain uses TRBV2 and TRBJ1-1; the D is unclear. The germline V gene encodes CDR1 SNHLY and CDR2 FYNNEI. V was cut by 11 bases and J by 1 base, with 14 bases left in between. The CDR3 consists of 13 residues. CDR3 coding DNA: TGTGCCCCCAAGGGCCCCCAGAACACTGAAGCTTTCTTT. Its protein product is CAPKGPQNTEAFF. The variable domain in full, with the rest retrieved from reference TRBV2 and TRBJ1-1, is EPEVTQTPSHQVTQMGQEVILRCVPISNHLYFYWYRQILGQKVEFLVSFYNNEISEKSEIFDDQFSVERPDGSNFTLKIRSTKLEDSAMYFCAPKGPQNTEAFFGQGTRLTVV.

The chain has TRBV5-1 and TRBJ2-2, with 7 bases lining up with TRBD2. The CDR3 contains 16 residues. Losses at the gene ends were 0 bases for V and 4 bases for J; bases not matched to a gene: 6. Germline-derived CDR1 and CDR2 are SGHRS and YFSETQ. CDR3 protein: CASSLGVAGTTGELFF. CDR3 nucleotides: TGCGCCAGCAGCTTGGGGGTAGCGGGCACCACCGGGGAGCTGTTTTTT.

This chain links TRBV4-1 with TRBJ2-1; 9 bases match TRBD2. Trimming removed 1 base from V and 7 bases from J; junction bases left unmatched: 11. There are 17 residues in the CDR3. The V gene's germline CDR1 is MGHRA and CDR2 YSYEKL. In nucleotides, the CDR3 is TGCGCCAGCAGCCAAGGATTCCCAAGCGGGAGGACTAATGAGCAGTTCTTC. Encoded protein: CASSQGFPSGRTNEQFF.

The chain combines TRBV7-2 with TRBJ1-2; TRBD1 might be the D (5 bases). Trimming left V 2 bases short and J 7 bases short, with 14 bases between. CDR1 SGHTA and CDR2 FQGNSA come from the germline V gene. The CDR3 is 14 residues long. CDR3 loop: CASSLPRDASGYTF. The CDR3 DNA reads TGTGCCAGCAGCTTACCTCGGGACGCTAGTGGCTACACCTTC.

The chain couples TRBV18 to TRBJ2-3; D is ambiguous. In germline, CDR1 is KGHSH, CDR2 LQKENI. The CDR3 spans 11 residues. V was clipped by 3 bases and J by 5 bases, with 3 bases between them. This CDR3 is CASSPRDTQYF. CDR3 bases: TGTGCCAGCTCACCCCGAGATACGCAGTATTTT.

CDR3 nucleotide sequence: TGTGCCAGCAGTTACTCTCTCAGCACAGATACGCAGTATTTT. Translated: CASSYSLSTDTQYF. The chain has TRBV6-5 and TRBJ2-3; no clear D gene. Germline V CDR1 and CDR2: MNHEY, SVGAGI. The CDR3 is 14 residues long. Trimming stripped 0 bases from V and 0 bases from J, with 4 bases between.

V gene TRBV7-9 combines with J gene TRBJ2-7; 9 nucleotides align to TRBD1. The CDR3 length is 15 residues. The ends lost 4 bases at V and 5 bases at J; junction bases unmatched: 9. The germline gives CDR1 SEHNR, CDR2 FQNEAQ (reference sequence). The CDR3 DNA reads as TGTGCCAGCAGCTCAACATACAGGGGGCTCGACGAGCAGTACTTC. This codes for CASSSTYRGLDEQYF.

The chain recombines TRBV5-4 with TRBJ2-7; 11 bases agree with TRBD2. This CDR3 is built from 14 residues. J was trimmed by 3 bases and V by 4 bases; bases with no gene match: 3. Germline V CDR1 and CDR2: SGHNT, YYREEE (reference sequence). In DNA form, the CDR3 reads TGTGCCAGCAGCCCGGGACTAGCGGACTACGAGCAGTACTTC. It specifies CASSPGLADYEQYF.

This chain's CDR3 is CASSSLKWSGSLYEQYF. In DNA, the CDR3 is TGTGCCAGCAGCTCCCTTAAGTGGTCGGGCTCCCTCTACGAGCAGTACTTC. The rearrangement links TRBV5-4 to TRBJ2-7; D remains unclear. Germline CDR1 and CDR2: SGHNT and YYREEE (reference sequence). This CDR3 has 17 residues. The V end was cut by 3 bases, the J end by 3 bases, with 22 bases between.

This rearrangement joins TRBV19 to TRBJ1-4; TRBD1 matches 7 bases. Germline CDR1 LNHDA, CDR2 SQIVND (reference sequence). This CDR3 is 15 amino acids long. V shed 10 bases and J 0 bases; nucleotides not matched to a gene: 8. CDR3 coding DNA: TGTGCCATCTCTCAGGGGGTCACAACTAATGAAAAACTGTTTTTT. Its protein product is CAISQGVTTNEKLFF.